The T cell receptor beta chain under discussion was sequenced for a study of OX40 agonist ivuxolimab in advanced cancers. Study information: Prior therapy, whether anti-PD-1, anti-PD-L1 or anti-CTLA-4, was allowed, and about 39% had some.

The length of the CDR3 is 14 residues. CDR1 and CDR2 (germline): SGHDT, YYEEEE. The V end was cut by 3 bases, the J end by 4 bases, with 11 bases between. Comment on this clone: Its specificity is not known.

Whole-study findings and limits: In the expanded peripheral T cells, antigen specificity was never determined. CD4+ T cells averaged fewer expanded clones than CD8+ T cells.

Patients were excluded for autoimmune disease history or systemic immunosuppression. Sequencing was performed with immunoSEQ multiplex PCR; in TCRdb, only in-frame clones are kept and a portion is missing. The sample holds 90,000 or so clones, more than 70% seen once. The clonotype comes from an adult with an advanced solid tumor such as melanoma, head and neck, liver or kidney cancer. The chain carries TRBV5-6 and TRBJ2-1, with D perhaps matching TRBD1 (5 bases). This specimen consisted of CD4+ or CD8+ T cells sorted from blood, obtained in a trial of the OX40 agonist ivuxolimab. The chain's CDR3 is CASSYSTAYNEQFF. CDR3 nucleotide sequence: TGTGCCAGCAGCTACTCGACAGCTTACAATGAGCAGTTCTTC.